This passage covers 28 T cell receptor beta chains from one sample sequenced in a study of CD8 T cells in ankylosing spondylitis. TCRdb redid the calling of the 5' RACE reads with MiXCR, one entry per CDR3 protein. The data contain about 250,000 distinct CDR3 sequences, roughly 32% of them singletons. Sequences were obtained from blood, either unsorted or a sorted T cell fraction (not recorded which). The receptors derive from a male donor with ankylosing spondylitis or in good health (not recorded which).

This clonotype showed up many times. V is TRBV20-1 and J is TRBJ1-2; possible D gene TRBD1, 5 bases. Germline assignment: CDR1 DFQATT and CDR2 SNEGSKA (reference sequence). Deletions cut 6 bases from V and 4 bases from J, with 12 bases between. CDR3 length: 12 amino acids. CDR3 residues: CSARDGRYGYTF. The CDR3 coding sequence is TGCAGTGCGAGGGACGGACGCTATGGCTACACCTTC.

The V gene is TRBV6-1, the J gene TRBJ2-3; D gene uncertain. The V end was cut by 6 bases, the J end by 1 base, with 11 bases between. Germline assignment: CDR1 MNHNS and CDR2 SASEGT. This CDR3 has 14 amino acids. CDR3 sequence reads: CASSGGPGTDTQYF. The CDR3 DNA reads as TGTGCCAGCAGCGGCGGTCCGGGCACAGATACGCAGTATTTT.

This clonotype has a handful of counts. The V and J genes are TRBV12-3 or TRBV12-4 and TRBJ2-5; 9 bases line up with TRBD1. The CDR3 is 16 amino acids. V was clipped by 5 bases and J by 4 bases; unmatched bases: 11. The CDR3 spells CASSPRQGGGVETQYF. In DNA form, the CDR3 reads TGTGCCAGCAGTCCGAGACAGGGGGGTGGAGTAGAGACCCAGTACTTC.

V and J are TRBV5-6 and TRBJ1-4; TRBD1 matches 9 bases. The CDR3 totals 15 residues. The junction had 6 bases not matched to a gene; V was cut back by 3 bases and J by 6 bases. Germline V CDR1 and CDR2: SGHDT, YYEEEE. CDR3 in DNA: TGTGCCAGCAGCTCACAGGGGGCACCGGATGAAAAACTGTTTTTT. Translated, it gives CASSSQGAPDEKLFF.

This chain joins TRBV5-1 and TRBJ2-5; 9 bases agree with TRBD1. The CDR3 has 15 residues. Germline V CDR1 and CDR2: SGHRS, YFSETQ. The J segment lost 3 bases and the V segment lost 3 bases, leaving 6 bases of the junction unmatched. The CDR3 sequence: CASSSGTGPEETQYF. Here the CDR3 DNA reads TGCGCCAGCAGCTCAGGGACAGGGCCTGAAGAGACCCAGTACTTC.

The chain joins TRBV20-1 to TRBJ2-5; D is uncertain. The length of the CDR3 is 13 residues. The V and J ends lost 1 base and 5 bases respectively, with 11 bases between them. CDR1 and CDR2 from the germline V gene are DFQATT and SNEGSKA (reference sequence). The CDR3 DNA is TGCAGTGCTAGAGTTCGACGTTCGGAGACCCAGTACTTC. This codes for CSARVRRSETQYF.

This chain joins TRBV5-1 and TRBJ2-3; 7 nucleotides align to TRBD2. The CDR3 has 14 residues. V trimming: 4 bases; J trimming: 4 bases; junction bases outside the gene matches: 6. Germline V gene sequence: CDR1 SGHRS, CDR2 YFSETQ. The CDR3 sequence: CASSASTSSDTQYF. The CDR3 nucleotides are TGCGCCAGCAGCGCCTCGACTAGCTCAGATACGCAGTATTTT. The variable domain in full, with the rest retrieved from reference TRBV5-1 and TRBJ2-3, is KAGVTQTPRYLIKTRGQQVTLSCSPISGHRSVSWYQQTPGQGLQFLFEYFSETQRNKGNFPGRFSGRQFSNSRSEMNVSTLELGDSALYLCASSASTSSDTQYFGPGTRLTVL.

This chain links TRBV27 with TRBJ2-6; D is uncertain. The germline V and J ends were trimmed by 3 bases and 1 base, with 10 bases remaining between them. Germline CDR1 and CDR2: MNHEY and SMNVEV (reference sequence). The CDR3 runs 16 residues. The CDR3: CASSFSVWSGANVLTF. For the CDR3, the DNA is TGTGCCAGCAGTTTTTCAGTATGGTCTGGGGCCAACGTCCTGACTTTC.

CDR3 region: CASSREGLAGSYEQYF. The CDR3 DNA reads TGTGCCAGCAGCCGAGAGGGACTAGCGGGCTCCTACGAGCAGTACTTC. This chain connects TRBV11-2 to TRBJ2-7; TRBD2 aligns across 12 bases. Germline-derived CDR1 and CDR2 are SGHAT and FQNNGV. The CDR3 sequence is 16 residues long. V was pared by 5 bases and J by 0 bases, with 5 bases of the junction left unmatched.

This clonotype was detected only a few times. V is TRBV3-1 and J is TRBJ1-4, with D uncertain. In germline, CDR1 is LGHDT, CDR2 YNNKEL (reference sequence). Trimming took off 5 bases at V and 8 bases at J, with 15 bases between the two ends. The CDR3 runs 14 residues. CDR3 region: CASSSRERTEKLFF. CDR3 in DNA: TGTGCCAGCAGCTCCCGGGAACGGACGGAAAAACTGTTTTTT.

This clonotype was counted ten times or more. A junction boundary mismatches the germline segment, possibly from a read error. J is TRBJ1-1 and V is TRBV29-1; D gene unclear. CDR1 and CDR2 from the germline V gene are SQVTM and ANQGSEA. The CDR3 extends over 14 amino acids. Here the CDR3 DNA reads TGCAGCGTTGAAGGTTCGACAAGAAACACTGAAGCCTTCTTT. It encodes CSVEGSTRNTEAFF.

A few counts support this clonotype. This chain joins TRBV6-4 and TRBJ2-3; D could derive from TRBD1 or TRBD2 (6 bases each). This CDR3 has 14 amino acids. Trimming took 3 bases from V and 2 from J, leaving 9 bases between them. Germline V gene sequence: CDR1 MRHNA, CDR2 SNTAGT. DNA of the CDR3: TGTGCCAGCAGTGATGGGGGGCCCACAGATACGCAGTATTTT. This encodes CASSDGGPTDTQYF.

The chain joins TRBV10-3 to TRBJ1-1; a possible D gene is TRBD1 (5 bases). Trimming stripped 6 bases from V and 4 bases from J, with 9 bases between. This CDR3 contains 12 residues. Germline assignment: CDR1 ENHRY and CDR2 SYGVKD. The CDR3 sequence is CAIRTGGTEAFF. The CDR3 DNA reads as TGTGCCATCAGGACCGGGGGCACTGAAGCTTTCTTT.

This clonotype has more than one count but fewer than ten. The rearrangement links TRBV27 to TRBJ2-7, with D possibly being TRBD2 (6 bases). CDR1 and CDR2 (germline): MNHEY, SMNVEV (reference sequence). Trimming took 6 bases from V and 3 from J, leaving 12 bases between them. The CDR3 extends over 13 amino acids. CDR3: CASRGRSVYEQYF. DNA of the CDR3: TGTGCCAGCAGAGGGAGGTCCGTCTACGAGCAGTACTTC.

CDR3 amino acids: CASSTQLPNTEAFF. The CDR3 coding sequence is TGTGCCAGCAGCACCCAGCTCCCGAACACTGAAGCTTTCTTT. The chain recombines TRBV6-1 with TRBJ1-1, with no clear D. V was clipped by 6 bases and J by 1 base, with 12 bases between them. This CDR3 contains 14 residues. Germline CDR1 is MNHNS and CDR2 is SASEGT.

At least ten counts were recorded for this clonotype. V usage is TRBV20-1 and J usage is TRBJ1-2, with D tentatively TRBD1 (6 bases). Germline CDR1 reads DFQATT; CDR2 reads SNEGSKA (reference sequence). V lost 8 bases and J 4 bases, leaving 14 bases between the germline ends. The CDR3 sequence is 12 residues long. CDR3 sequence: CSRTENSYGYTF. CDR3 DNA sequence: TGCAGTAGGACAGAGAACTCCTATGGCTACACCTTC.

The V call is TRBV30, the J call TRBJ2-5; D ambiguous. The CDR3 consists of 12 residues. V lost 5 bases and J 1 base, leaving 8 bases between the germline ends. Looked up from germline, CDR1 is GTSNPN and CDR2 is SVGIG (reference sequence). The CDR3 sequence is CAWDRAQETQYF. CDR3 bases: TGTGCCTGGGATCGGGCCCAAGAGACCCAGTACTTC.

The chain recombines TRBV28 with TRBJ1-1, with D tentatively TRBD1 (5 bases). Trimming took off 2 bases at V and 4 bases at J, with 8 bases between the two ends. The CDR3 has 13 residues. Germline values: CDR1 MDHEN, CDR2 SYDVKM. This chain's CDR3 is CASSLEGPTEAFF. CDR3 nucleotides: TGTGCCAGCAGTTTAGAGGGACCCACTGAAGCTTTCTTT.

The sample holds a few counts of this clonotype. The genes are TRBV4-1 and TRBJ1-2; the D is unclear. Germline lookup yields CDR1 MGHRA and CDR2 YSYEKL. The V end was cut by 1 base, the J end by 7 bases, with 7 bases between. The CDR3 loop spans 12 amino acids. CDR3 nucleotides: TGCGCCAGCAGCCAAGGCTTACGTGGCTACACCTTC. Translated: CASSQGLRGYTF.

The V and J genes are TRBV4-2 and TRBJ1-5; D not certain. This CDR3 contains 15 residues. Trimming left V 0 bases short and J 2 bases short, with 8 bases between. Germline V lookup: CDR1 LGHNA, CDR2 YNFKEQ. The CDR3 DNA reads as TGTGCCAGCAGCCAAGATGTGAACCGCAATCAGCCCCAGCATTTT. As protein: CASSQDVNRNQPQHF.

This chain links TRBV4-1 with TRBJ2-4, with a possible D match to TRBD1 (6 bases). Germline CDR1 MGHRA, CDR2 YSYEKL. There are 19 residues in the CDR3. V was cut by 4 bases and J by 0 bases, with 22 bases left in between. CDR3 amino acids: CASSRFTGTMGLAKNIQYF. Written as DNA, the CDR3 is TGCGCCAGCAGCCGTTTCACCGGGACAATGGGTCTAGCCAAAAACATTCAGTACTTC.

This clonotype has only a few counts. This chain joins TRBV20-1 and TRBJ2-7; TRBD1 matches at 8 bases. There are 14 residues in the CDR3. Germline V gene sequence: CDR1 DFQATT, CDR2 SNEGSKA (reference sequence). V lost 1 base, J lost 4 bases, and 6 bases stayed unmatched. This CDR3 is CSARVAGTGYEQYF. CDR3 in DNA: TGCAGTGCTAGAGTTGCCGGGACAGGTTACGAGCAGTACTTC.

This clonotype was seen a few times. The V gene is TRBV20-1, the J gene TRBJ2-3; D is undetermined. V was trimmed by 8 bases and J by 4 bases, leaving 25 bases between them. CDR1 and CDR2 (germline): DFQATT, SNEGSKA (reference sequence). The CDR3 is 16 amino acids. This CDR3 is CSTLTTLTNPPDTQYF. The CDR3 nucleotides read TGCAGTACGCTAACGACACTAACCAACCCCCCAGATACGCAGTATTTT.

This chain connects TRBV7-9 to TRBJ2-2; D is possibly TRBD1 (5 bases). The CDR3 is made up of 15 amino acids. Germline values: CDR1 SEHNR, CDR2 FQNEAQ (reference sequence). V was cut by 5 bases and J by 4 bases, with 14 bases left in between. CDR3 DNA sequence: TGTGCCAGCAGCCCCATCGGCAGGGCCACCGGGGAGCTGTTTTTT. Translating gives CASSPIGRATGELFF.

V is TRBV5-6 and J is TRBJ2-1; D might be TRBD2 (5 bases). The CDR3 contains 15 residues. With 4 bases removed from V and 3 bases from J, the gap between germline ends came to 14 bases. Germline CDR1 and CDR2: SGHDT and YYEEEE. CDR3 loop: CASSALRGGYNEQFF. DNA of the CDR3: TGTGCCAGCAGCGCCCTCCGTGGAGGCTACAATGAGCAGTTCTTC.

This clonotype has only a few counts. The rearrangement uses TRBV12-3 or TRBV12-4 and TRBJ1-1; D is possibly TRBD1 (5 bases). The CDR3 totals 11 residues. Trimming stripped 3 bases from V and 12 bases from J, with 11 bases between. CDR3 region: CASSFRELTFF. In DNA, the CDR3 is TGTGCCAGCAGTTTCAGGGAACTGACTTTCTTT.

This chain joins TRBV27 and TRBJ1-3; D possibly corresponds to TRBD1 (6 bases). Looked up from germline, CDR1 is MNHEY and CDR2 is SMNVEV (reference sequence). Trimming took 5 bases from V and 1 from J, leaving 15 bases between them. The CDR3 is 16 amino acids. CDR3 sequence: CASSPYRVASGNTIYF. The CDR3 region has the DNA TGTGCCAGCAGTCCCTACAGGGTAGCTTCTGGAAACACCATATATTTT.

The chain couples TRBV12-3 or TRBV12-4 to TRBJ2-3; 9 nucleotides agree with TRBD1. V lost 5 bases and J lost 3; bases outside the gene matches: 3. The CDR3 sequence is 14 residues long. Here the CDR3 DNA reads TGTGCCAGCAGTGTGACAGGGGGAACAGATACGCAGTATTTT. This gives the protein CASSVTGGTDTQYF.